This passage covers 25 T cell receptor beta chains from one sample sequenced in a study of CD8+ T cells in alopecia areata. Indicated treatment: oral pan-JAK inhibitor, 5-10 mg twice daily. As the sequencing template, cDNA was produced by extracting RNA and reverse transcribing it. Only in-frame clones appear in the TCRdb table, and some are missing; sequencing was by immunoSEQ multiplex PCR. The table includes 110,000 or so clones, around 58% detected once. Sequencing was performed on CD8+ T cells sorted from blood, taken at week 4, from a patient treated with tofacitinib. These receptors all stem from a human donor with alopecia areata.

The chain employs TRBV30 and TRBJ1-1; possibly TRBD1 for D (5 bases). This CDR3 has 10 residues. Per the germline V gene, CDR1 is GTSNPN and CDR2 is SVGIG (reference sequence). V was shortened by 1 base and J by 10 bases, with 7 bases between the two germline ends. The CDR3 nucleotides are TGTGCCTGGAGTGCGGGGGGAGCTTTCTTT. This gives the protein CAWSAGGAFF.

The DNA for the CDR3 is TGCAGCGTGGATGACGGATACTATGGCTACACCTTC. The encoded protein is CSVDDGYYGYTF. The J gene is TRBJ1-2, the V gene TRBV29-1; no definite D call. Trimming cost V 6 bases and J 3 bases, with 11 bases left between them. Germline V gene lookup returns CDR1 SQVTM and CDR2 ANQGSEA. The CDR3 runs 12 residues.

Only a few counts were recorded for this clone. The chain uses TRBV20-1 and TRBJ2-3; D is possibly TRBD1 (6 bases). Germline CDR1 is DFQATT and CDR2 is SNEGSKA (reference sequence). Trimming took 6 bases from V and 13 from J, leaving 17 bases between them. There are 11 residues in the CDR3. The CDR3 DNA is TGCAGTGCCCCGGGGACACCTCTAGAGTATTTT. Amino acid sequence: CSAPGTPLEYF.

V usage is TRBV4-1 and J usage is TRBJ1-5, with TRBD1 identical over 7 bases. The CDR3 runs to 16 residues. Trimming at V came to 0 bases and at J to 1 base, leaving 3 bases not matched to a gene. CDR1 and CDR2 (germline): MGHRA, YSYEKL. The CDR3 coding sequence is TGCGCCAGCAGCCAAGATTTGACAGGGAGCAATCAGCCCCAGCATTTT. This translates into CASSQDLTGSNQPQHF.

The chain is built from TRBV15 and TRBJ2-3; D ambiguous. Germline V CDR1 and CDR2: LNHNV, YYDKDF (reference sequence). The germline V and J ends were trimmed by 5 bases and 4 bases, with 10 bases remaining between them. This CDR3 has 13 amino acids. CDR3 sequence (DNA): TGTGCCACCAGCGGCAGGATCGCAGATACGCAGTATTTT. Its protein is CATSGRIADTQYF. Using reference TRBV15 and TRBJ2-3 for the parts outside the CDR3, the full variable domain is DAMVIQNPRYQVTQFGKPVTLSCSQTLNHNVMYWYQQKSSQAPKLLFHYYDKDFNNEADTPDNFQSRRPNTSFCFLDIRSPGLGDTAMYLCATSGRIADTQYFGPGTRLTVL.

This clone occurred a few times. The chain employs TRBV27 and TRBJ1-6; TRBD1 matches at 7 bases. Trimming removed 5 bases from V and 1 base from J; junction bases left unmatched: 11. In germline, CDR1 is MNHEY, CDR2 SMNVEV (reference sequence). This CDR3 has 18 amino acids. This CDR3 reads CASSGQQGRRSYNSPLHF. Written as DNA, the CDR3 is TGTGCCAGCAGTGGGCAACAGGGGAGGAGATCCTATAATTCACCCCTCCACTTT.

This clone was observed once. The chain recombines TRBV7-6 with TRBJ2-1; 12 bases map to TRBD2. Losses at the gene ends were 4 bases for V and 4 bases for J; bases not matched to a gene: 2. The CDR3 has 15 amino acids. Germline V gene sequence: CDR1 SGHVS, CDR2 FNYEAQ. This CDR3 reads CASSSTSGGYNEQFF. Here the CDR3 DNA reads TGTGCCAGCAGCTCGACTAGCGGGGGATACAATGAGCAGTTCTTC.

A few counts support this clone. Since a much larger clone is just one base distant, this may be a read error. The same CDR3 arises from other DNA sequences in this sample as well. The chain carries TRBV5-1 and TRBJ2-1; D gene unclear. V was cut by 0 bases and J by 9 bases, with 7 bases left in between. The CDR3 consists of 12 residues. CDR1 and CDR2 from the germline V gene are SGHRS and YFSETQ. CDR3 loop: CASSLDPVEQFF. As DNA, the CDR3 is TGCGCCAGCAGCTTGGATCCGGTTGAGCAGTTCTTC.

V gene TRBV29-1 combines with J gene TRBJ2-7, with unresolved D. CDR3 length equals 13 residues. Germline V gene lookup returns CDR1 SQVTM and CDR2 ANQGSEA. Trimming pared 4 bases from V and 7 bases from J, leaving 17 bases between. DNA for the CDR3: TGCAGCGTTGGGTTCGATGTCGCGCCTGAGCAGTACTTC. Encoded protein: CSVGFDVAPEQYF.

The chain has TRBV30 and TRBJ1-2; D is ambiguous. The CDR3 length is 15 residues. Trimming left V 4 bases short and J 7 bases short, with 22 bases between. Germline V gene sequence: CDR1 GTSNPN, CDR2 SVGIG (reference sequence). This chain's CDR3 is CAWTSRAPRTPGYTF. In DNA form, the CDR3 reads TGTGCCTGGACTTCAAGGGCCCCCCGGACGCCTGGCTACACCTTC.

This chain joins TRBV15 and TRBJ1-1; 10 bases fit TRBD1. Germline V gene sequence: CDR1 LNHNV, CDR2 YYDKDF (reference sequence). The CDR3 totals 15 residues. Trimming took 3 bases from V and 5 from J; bases not matched to a gene: 6. The CDR3 spells CATSSVPGQGTEAFF. CDR3 nucleotides: TGTGCCACCAGCAGCGTCCCGGGACAGGGGACTGAAGCTTTCTTT.

The genes are TRBV30 and TRBJ1-4; no clear D gene. CDR3 length: 12 amino acids. Germline CDR1 and CDR2: GTSNPN and SVGIG (reference sequence). V was clipped by 2 bases and J by 7 bases, with 8 bases between them. The CDR3: CAWSPTGEKLFF. In DNA form, the CDR3 reads TGTGCCTGGAGTCCTACCGGTGAAAAACTGTTTTTT.

This clone was seen more than once but under ten times. The CDR3 bases are TGTGCCAGCAGCCTCCAGACAGGGGAATCAGCAGATACGCAGTATTTT. This sequence encodes CASSLQTGESADTQYF. The V call is TRBV13, the J call TRBJ2-3; 8 bases agree with TRBD1. V trimming: 5 bases; J trimming: 4 bases; junction bases outside the gene matches: 11. The CDR3 runs 16 residues. The germline V gene encodes CDR1 PRHDT and CDR2 FYEKMQ (reference sequence).

This clone was observed a few times. This rearrangement joins TRBV29-1 to TRBJ2-7; D tentatively fits TRBD1 or TRBD2 (6 bases each). This CDR3 spans 15 amino acids. Germline V CDR1 and CDR2: SQVTM, ANQGSEA. Trimming left V 0 bases short and J 3 bases short, with 15 bases between. The CDR3 DNA reads as TGCAGCGTTGAAGAAGACGACGGGGGCGGCTACGAGCAGTACTTC. It codes for CSVEEDDGGGYEQYF.

The rearrangement uses TRBV13 and TRBJ1-1; D gene uncertain. V was trimmed by 4 bases and J by 3 bases, leaving 9 bases between them. Germline V gene lookup returns CDR1 PRHDT and CDR2 FYEKMQ (reference sequence). This CDR3 has 13 amino acids. CDR3 nucleotides: TGTGCCAGCAGCTGGAGGAGCTACACTGAAGCTTTCTTT. This translates into CASSWRSYTEAFF.

To note about this clone: Other DNA sequences in the sample encode the same CDR3. CDR3 in DNA: TGCAGCGTTGAACAGGGCGCCTACGAGCAGTACTTC. It yields the protein CSVEQGAYEQYF. J is TRBJ2-7 and V is TRBV29-1; D is possibly TRBD1 (5 bases). Germline V gives CDR1 SQVTM, CDR2 ANQGSEA. The ends were cut back, 2 bases at V and 2 bases at J, with 7 bases in the middle. The CDR3 is made up of 12 amino acids.

CDR3 nucleotide sequence: TGTGCCAGCAGCTCAGTCACGACGGCCCCTTACGAGCAGTACTTC. It codes for CASSSVTTAPYEQYF. The V gene is TRBV7-9, the J gene TRBJ2-7; D gene ambiguous. CDR3 length equals 15 residues. Germline V gives CDR1 SEHNR, CDR2 FQNEAQ (reference sequence). Trimming removed 4 bases from V and 4 bases from J, with 17 bases in between.

The sample holds one count of this clone. V usage is TRBV29-1 and J usage is TRBJ1-4, with D perhaps matching TRBD1 (6 bases). Germline V gives CDR1 SQVTM, CDR2 ANQGSEA. V was shortened by 4 bases and J by 3 bases, with 18 bases between the two germline ends. The CDR3 has 16 residues. CDR3 DNA: TGCAGCGTTGGTACAGGAACAGGGCTGTCTAATGAAAAACTGTTTTTT. Amino acid sequence: CSVGTGTGLSNEKLFF.

The chain recombines TRBV29-1 with TRBJ2-7, with D hard to call. The CDR3 loop spans 12 amino acids. V lost 4 bases and J lost 2, with 9 bases in between. Germline CDR1 SQVTM, CDR2 ANQGSEA. CDR3 DNA: TGCAGCGTTGTTTTCGGCCCCTACGAGCAGTACTTC. This sequence encodes CSVVFGPYEQYF.

This clone was detected only a few times. V gene TRBV29-1 combines with J gene TRBJ2-7; D unresolved. The V end lost 6 bases, the J end lost 4 bases, and 10 bases lay between the germline ends. Germline assignment: CDR1 SQVTM and CDR2 ANQGSEA. This CDR3 region has 11 residues. The CDR3 loop reads CSVPDPYEQYF. The CDR3 nucleotides read TGCAGCGTCCCCGACCCATACGAGCAGTACTTC.

Here the CDR3 reads CAWSVLAGGHNEQFF. The CDR3 DNA is TGTGCCTGGAGTGTTCTAGCGGGGGGGCATAATGAGCAGTTCTTC. This rearrangement joins TRBV30 to TRBJ2-1; 12 nucleotides line up with TRBD2. V was pared by 0 bases and J by 7 bases, with 4 bases of the junction left unmatched. In germline, CDR1 is GTSNPN, CDR2 SVGIG (reference sequence). The CDR3 runs 15 residues.

This sequence joins TRBV5-1 and TRBJ1-6, with unresolved D. CDR1 is SGHRS, CDR2 YFSETQ, per germline. This CDR3 has 16 amino acids. Trimming took off 4 bases at V and 6 bases at J, with 17 bases between the two ends. The CDR3 protein is CASSKQPQEGNSPLHF. In nucleotides, the CDR3 is TGCGCCAGCAGCAAACAGCCCCAAGAGGGTAATTCACCCCTCCACTTT.

This chain links TRBV29-1 with TRBJ1-2; D remains ambiguous. Germline V lookup: CDR1 SQVTM, CDR2 ANQGSEA. V was shortened by 7 bases and J by 7 bases, with 19 bases between the two germline ends. This CDR3 is 13 amino acids long. The CDR3 region has the DNA TGCAGCGGATTGACCCACCCCGGCGGTGGCTACACCTTC. Protein sequence: CSGLTHPGGGYTF.

This chain links TRBV27 with TRBJ2-7; 10 bases fit TRBD1. CDR1 MNHEY and CDR2 SMNVEV come from the germline V gene (reference sequence). V dropped 4 bases and J dropped 0; count of bases not matched to a gene: 3. This CDR3 has 15 residues. CDR3 sequence: CASSWTGGGSYEQYF. CDR3 DNA: TGTGCCAGCAGTTGGACAGGGGGGGGCTCCTACGAGCAGTACTTC.

This sequence joins TRBV7-2 and TRBJ1-6; D is perhaps TRBD1 (5 bases). V was trimmed by 4 bases and J by 0 bases, leaving 13 bases between them. The CDR3 consists of 17 residues. Per germline, CDR1 SGHTA and CDR2 FQGNSA. CDR3 in amino acids: CASSSSGGSSYNSPLHF. For the CDR3, the DNA is TGTGCCAGCAGCTCCAGTGGGGGGAGCTCCTATAATTCACCCCTCCACTTT.